The present T cell receptor (beta chain) was sequenced within a study of cytomegalovirus exposure and HLA in healthy donors. Notes on the study in general: Specific recognition of CMV antigens was confirmed in vitro for three chains (all CMV-associated). Per published reports, the classifier diagnosed cytomegalovirus status with high specificity and sensitivity. Subsequent analysis showed first-cohort TCR clusters tending to co-occur in 120 validation repertoires.

The donors were members of the validation cohort comprising over a hundred subjects, separate from the roughly 700-subject first cohort. Notes on this clone: Antigen unknown.

Produced via immunoSEQ multiplex PCR; TCRdb's table is partial and in-frame only. The sample has some 140,000 clones; 75% to 90% are singletons. The ends were cut back, 6 bases at V and 0 bases at J, with 6 bases in the middle. CDR1 and CDR2 from the germline V gene are MNHNY and SVGAGI (reference sequence). The CDR3 length is 13 residues. The sample consisted of PBMCs. The sequence was collected from a woman under 40 in good health and CMV-seropositive. This chain links TRBV6-6 with TRBJ1-5; no clear D gene. CDR3 sequence (DNA): TGTGCCAGCAGGACTAATAGCAATCAGCCCCAGCATTTT. It is translated as CASRTNSNQPQHF.